This TCR beta chain was obtained from a study of shared clonotypes between healthy human individuals. This table comes from immunoSEQ multiplex PCR, and its TCRdb copy is limited to in-frame clones, with some not included. The data show some 2.3 million clones, 80% to 95% seen once. In germline, CDR1 is LNHDA, CDR2 SQIVND (reference sequence). J gave up 0 bases and V 6 bases, and 4 bases lay outside the gene matches. CDR3 length: 16 residues. Sequences were obtained from naive CD4+ T cells from PBMCs. The sample's subset: CD45RA+ positively selected. The V gene is TRBV19, the J gene TRBJ1-5, with 11 bases identical to TRBD1. This TCR derives from a young man in good health. Some clones in this sample may be carry-over from other donors' samples. This CDR3 is CASRGTGGLSNQPQHF. In DNA form, the CDR3 reads TGTGCCAGTAGAGGGACAGGGGGACTTAGCAATCAGCCCCAGCATTTT. The full variable domain, completed using reference TRBV19 and TRBJ1-5, is DGGITQSPKYLFRKEGQNVTLSCEQNLNHDAMYWYRQDPGQGLRLIYYSQIVNDFQKGDIAEGYSVSREKKESFPLTVTSAQKNPTAFYLCASRGTGGLSNQPQHFGDGTRLSIL.